This TCR beta chain was sequenced in a study of blood T cell repertoires in COVID-19. Study overall: Italy, Spain and the United States were the sources of the convalescent and acute COVID-19 samples.

Here immunoSEQ multiplex PCR was the method, and the copy in TCRdb shows in-frame clones only, minus some. The table has hundreds of thousands of clones, 85% seen once. Everyone who took part was roughly 18 to 89 years old, and they came from fewer than 25 US areas. The sample was PBMCs or T cells enriched from blood (not recorded which). The sequence was collected from a man aged 40-50 years who had recovered from COVID-19.

Written as DNA, the CDR3 is TGTGCCTGGACCCAACGGGGGGGCTACACCTTC. Its translation is CAWTQRGGYTF. The chain employs TRBV30 and TRBJ1-2, with D possibly matching TRBD1 (5 bases). The V end was cut by 4 bases, the J end by 8 bases, with 11 bases between. Germline V lookup: CDR1 GTSNPN, CDR2 SVGIG (reference sequence). This CDR3 is 11 amino acids long.